Described below is a single TCR beta chain sequence and its context. The same CDR3 can be traced to other DNA sequences in this sample. The CDR3 spans 13 residues. The V gene lost 2 bases and the J gene lost 8 bases, with 12 bases spanning the gap. This sample is part of a study of control samples from healthy donors and cancer patients. Sequenced by immunoSEQ multiplex PCR; TCRdb stores in-frame clones only, minus some. The data hold about 60,000 clones, with about 92% observed a single time. This chain connects TRBV12-3 or TRBV12-4 to TRBJ1-2; the D gene is possibly TRBD1 (6 bases). This receptor was obtained from a man in his forties with colorectal cancer. The sequencing sample was made of PBMCs. The CDR3 DNA is TGTGCCAGCAGTTTACCGGGGGGCAGAGGCTACACCTTC. Amino acid sequence: CASSLPGGRGYTF.